Listed below are T cell receptor beta chains from one sample, sequenced in a study of blood T cell repertoires in COVID-19. The table came from immunoSEQ multiplex PCR; TCRdb's copy has only in-frame clones and leaves some out. The sample consists of 150,000 to 200,000 clones, approximately 90% of them appearing once. The specimen was PBMCs or T cells enriched from blood (not recorded which). The source is a woman aged 18-29 years who had recovered from COVID-19. CDR3s include the opening cysteine and the closing phenylalanine or tryptophan. Each record gives: V gene, clone size, D gene, J gene, CDR3 protein, CDR3 DNA. The D gene is left open where the match is weak. Expanded clones get a size class; other rows say once, few or many, or leave the size out.

v_gene: TRBV6-5
abundance: once
d_gene: -
j_gene: TRBJ2-2
CDR3aa: CASSYFRTDNTGELFF
CDR3nt: TGTGCCAGCAGTTACTTTCGTACAGACAACACCGGGGAGCTGTTTTTT

v_gene: TRBV7-8
abundance: -
d_gene: -
j_gene: TRBJ2-4
CDR3aa: CASSSRRTGLLAKNIQYF
CDR3nt: TGTGCCAGCAGCTCACGAAGAACAGGGTTACTAGCCAAAAACATTCAGTACTTC

v_gene: TRBV18
abundance: -
d_gene: -
j_gene: TRBJ2-7
CDR3aa: CASSPGTDREQYF
CDR3nt: TGTGCCAGCTCACCAGGCACAGACCGCGAGCAGTACTTC

v_gene: TRBV28
abundance: -
d_gene: -
j_gene: TRBJ1-6
CDR3aa: CASSLSSRNSPLHF
CDR3nt: TGTGCCAGCAGTTTATCAAGCCGTAATTCACCCCTCCACTTT

v_gene: TRBV6-5
abundance: -
d_gene: TRBD1
j_gene: TRBJ1-5
CDR3aa: CASSYTGGLGQPQHF
CDR3nt: TGTGCCAGCAGTTACACAGGGGGCTTAGGTCAGCCCCAGCATTTT

v_gene: TRBV6-6
abundance: -
d_gene: -
j_gene: TRBJ2-1
CDR3aa: CASRGSTYNEQFF
CDR3nt: TGTGCCAGCAGGGGGAGTACCTACAATGAGCAGTTCTTC

v_gene: TRBV9
abundance: -
d_gene: -
j_gene: TRBJ2-2
CDR3aa: CASGAGSNTGELFF
CDR3nt: TGTGCCAGCGGGGCAGGATCGAACACCGGGGAGCTGTTTTTT

v_gene: TRBV9
abundance: once
d_gene: -
j_gene: TRBJ2-7
CDR3aa: CASSVGVEGAEQYF
CDR3nt: TGTGCCAGCAGCGTGGGGGTGGAGGGTGCCGAGCAGTACTTC

v_gene: TRBV20-1
abundance: -
d_gene: TRBD2
j_gene: TRBJ2-1
CDR3aa: CSASPASGRHEQFF
CDR3nt: TGCAGTGCTAGTCCCGCTAGCGGGAGGCATGAGCAGTTCTTC

v_gene: TRBV19
abundance: -
d_gene: TRBD2
j_gene: TRBJ2-1
CDR3aa: CASSIVGGSSYNEQFF
CDR3nt: TGTGCCAGTAGTATAGTAGGCGGGAGCTCCTACAATGAGCAGTTCTTC

v_gene: TRBV2
abundance: few
d_gene: -
j_gene: TRBJ1-1
CDR3aa: CASRNHGVEAFF
CDR3nt: TGTGCCAGCAGAAATCACGGGGTTGAAGCTTTCTTT

v_gene: TRBV4-1
abundance: -
d_gene: -
j_gene: TRBJ2-7
CDR3aa: CASSQADRSYEQYF
CDR3nt: TGCGCCAGCAGCCAGGCAGACAGGTCCTACGAGCAGTACTTC

v_gene: TRBV5-1
abundance: -
d_gene: -
j_gene: TRBJ2-3
CDR3aa: CASSSSGTLPTLTDTQYF
CDR3nt: TGCGCCAGCAGCTCCTCCGGGACTCTTCCTACTCTCACAGATACGCAGTATTTT

v_gene: TRBV30
abundance: -
d_gene: -
j_gene: TRBJ2-7
CDR3aa: CAWSAGAPYEQYF
CDR3nt: TGTGCCTGGAGTGCAGGGGCTCCCTACGAGCAGTACTTC

v_gene: TRBV24-1
abundance: -
d_gene: TRBD2
j_gene: TRBJ2-2
CDR3aa: CATSPAGSTTGELFF
CDR3nt: TGTGCCACCAGTCCAGCGGGATCAACCACCGGGGAGCTGTTTTTT

v_gene: TRBV4-3
abundance: -
d_gene: -
j_gene: TRBJ2-2
CDR3aa: CASSQDPGYTGELFF
CDR3nt: TGCGCCAGCAGCCAAGATCCGGGATACACCGGGGAGCTGTTTTTT

v_gene: TRBV7-9
abundance: few
d_gene: -
j_gene: TRBJ1-1
CDR3aa: CASSLGHYTEAFF
CDR3nt: TGTGCCAGCAGCTTAGGACACTACACTGAAGCTTTCTTT

v_gene: TRBV5-4
abundance: -
d_gene: -
j_gene: TRBJ1-1
CDR3aa: CASSLAIGRGLQTEAFF
CDR3nt: TGTGCCAGCAGCTTGGCAATCGGCAGGGGCCTACAGACTGAAGCTTTCTTT

v_gene: TRBV18
abundance: -
d_gene: -
j_gene: TRBJ1-1
CDR3aa: CASSRAGWDTEAFF
CDR3nt: TGTGCCAGCTCAAGAGCGGGATGGGACACTGAAGCTTTCTTT

v_gene: TRBV6-4
abundance: -
d_gene: TRBD2
j_gene: TRBJ2-5
CDR3aa: CASSVIAGDQETQYF
CDR3nt: TGTGCCAGCTCGGTAATAGCGGGAGACCAAGAGACCCAGTACTTC

v_gene: TRBV2
abundance: once
d_gene: -
j_gene: TRBJ2-7
CDR3aa: CASSEALGGDNHEQYF
CDR3nt: TGTGCCAGCAGTGAAGCACTAGGGGGGGACAACCACGAGCAGTACTTC

v_gene: TRBV29-1
abundance: -
d_gene: -
j_gene: TRBJ1-1
CDR3aa: CSVEGTNEAFF
CDR3nt: TGCAGCGTCGAGGGCACCAATGAAGCTTTCTTT

v_gene: TRBV7-9
abundance: -
d_gene: TRBD2
j_gene: TRBJ2-1
CDR3aa: CASSGLAGLSNEQFF
CDR3nt: TGTGCCAGCAGTGGACTAGCGGGACTTAGTAATGAGCAGTTCTTC

v_gene: TRBV19
abundance: -
d_gene: TRBD2
j_gene: TRBJ2-1
CDR3aa: CASSKPGLAGGSSLYNEQFF
CDR3nt: TGTGCCAGTAGCAAGCCGGGACTAGCGGGAGGTTCCTCCCTCTACAATGAGCAGTTCTTC

v_gene: TRBV28
abundance: -
d_gene: -
j_gene: TRBJ1-5
CDR3aa: CASSLSGGDQPQHF
CDR3nt: TGTGCCAGCAGTTTATCGGGCGGGGATCAGCCCCAGCATTTT